This note documents a single T cell receptor beta chain sequence. The data were taken from a study of T cells after yellow fever vaccination. TCRdb re-derived calls from the 5' RACE reads in MiXCR, one entry per CDR3 protein. The profile shows 450,000 to 550,000 distinct CDR3 sequences, about a fifth of them singletons. The V gene's germline CDR1 is DFQATT and CDR2 SNEGSKA (reference sequence). Trimming at V came to 3 bases and at J to 0 bases, leaving 12 bases not matched to a gene. The CDR3 has 18 residues. The TCR comes from a man aged 25-40 years who received the YFV17D yellow fever vaccine. The chain has TRBV20-1 and TRBJ2-3; 10 bases match TRBD2. Sample: PBMCs, taken 15 days after the yellow fever booster vaccination. The CDR3 spells CSASPGAGGPSSTDTQYF. CDR3 DNA: TGCAGTGCTAGCCCTGGAGCGGGAGGGCCGTCTAGCACAGATACGCAGTATTTT.